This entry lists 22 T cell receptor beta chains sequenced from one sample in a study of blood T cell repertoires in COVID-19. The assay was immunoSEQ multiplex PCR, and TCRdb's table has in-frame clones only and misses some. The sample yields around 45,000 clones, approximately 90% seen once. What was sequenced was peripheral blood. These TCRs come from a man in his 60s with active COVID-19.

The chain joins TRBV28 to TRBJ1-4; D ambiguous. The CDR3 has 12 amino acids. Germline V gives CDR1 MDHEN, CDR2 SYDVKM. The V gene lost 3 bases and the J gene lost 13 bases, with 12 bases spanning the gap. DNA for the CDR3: TGTGCCAGCAGTTTTCCGGGTATCGGACTGTTTTTT. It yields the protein CASSFPGIGLFF.

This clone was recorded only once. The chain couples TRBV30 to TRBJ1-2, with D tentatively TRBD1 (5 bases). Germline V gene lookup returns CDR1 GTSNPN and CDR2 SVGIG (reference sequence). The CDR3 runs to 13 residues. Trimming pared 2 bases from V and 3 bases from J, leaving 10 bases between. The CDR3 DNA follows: TGTGCCTGGAGTTCGGGACTCGACTATGGCTACACCTTC. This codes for CAWSSGLDYGYTF. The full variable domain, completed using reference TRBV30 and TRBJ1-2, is SQTIHQWPATLVQPVGSPLSLECTVEGTSNPNLYWYRQAAGRGLQLLFYSVGIGQISSEVPQNLSASRPQDRQFILSSKKLLLSDSGFYLCAWSSGLDYGYTFGSGTRLTVV.

The DNA for the CDR3 is TGTGCCAGCAGTTTCCGGGACAGGGAGCAGTTCTTC. Protein sequence: CASSFRDREQFF. The chain couples TRBV27 to TRBJ2-1, with 8 bases that match TRBD1. V was pared by 3 bases and J by 10 bases, with 2 bases of the junction left unmatched. The germline gives CDR1 MNHEY, CDR2 SMNVEV (reference sequence). The CDR3 has 12 amino acids.

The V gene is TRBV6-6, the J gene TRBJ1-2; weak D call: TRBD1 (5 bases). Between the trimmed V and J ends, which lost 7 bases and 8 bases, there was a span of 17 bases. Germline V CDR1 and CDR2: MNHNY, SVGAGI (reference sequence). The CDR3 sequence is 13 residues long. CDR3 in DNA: TGTGCCAGCACCATAGGACATTTGAGCGGCTACACCTTC. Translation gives CASTIGHLSGYTF.

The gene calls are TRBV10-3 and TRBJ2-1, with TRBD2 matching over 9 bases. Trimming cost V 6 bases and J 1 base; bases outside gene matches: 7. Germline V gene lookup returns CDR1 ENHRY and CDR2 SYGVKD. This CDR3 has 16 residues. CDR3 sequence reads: CAISPELAGSYNEQFF. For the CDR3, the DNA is TGTGCCATCAGCCCCGAACTAGCGGGTTCCTACAATGAGCAGTTCTTC.

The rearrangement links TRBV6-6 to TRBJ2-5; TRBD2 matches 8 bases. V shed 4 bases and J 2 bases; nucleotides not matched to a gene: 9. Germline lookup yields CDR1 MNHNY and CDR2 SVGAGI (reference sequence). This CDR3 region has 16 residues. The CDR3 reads CASSFVTSGRQETQYF. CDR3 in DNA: TGTGCCAGCAGTTTCGTAACTAGCGGCCGTCAAGAGACCCAGTACTTC.

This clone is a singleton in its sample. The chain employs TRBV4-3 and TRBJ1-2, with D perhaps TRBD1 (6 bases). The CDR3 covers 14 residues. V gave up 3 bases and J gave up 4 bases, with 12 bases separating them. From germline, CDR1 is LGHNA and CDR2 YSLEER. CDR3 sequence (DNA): TGCGCCAGCAGCCAGGCCGGGACACCCTATGGCTACACCTTC. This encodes CASSQAGTPYGYTF.

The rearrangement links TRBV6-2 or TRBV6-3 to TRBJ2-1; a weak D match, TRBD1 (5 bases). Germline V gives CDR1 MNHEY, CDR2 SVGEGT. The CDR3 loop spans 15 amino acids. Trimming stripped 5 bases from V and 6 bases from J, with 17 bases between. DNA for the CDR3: TGTGCCAGCAGTCACGACTTACTGGGGCTCAATGAGCAGTTCTTC. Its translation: CASSHDLLGLNEQFF.

The DNA for the CDR3 is TGTGCCAGCAGCCGGAGCGGGGGGGCGAACACCGGGGAGCTGTTTTTT. Translating it yields CASSRSGGANTGELFF. The rearrangement uses TRBV7-6 and TRBJ2-2, with 10 bases fitting TRBD2. The CDR3 spans 16 residues. Germline V gives CDR1 SGHVS, CDR2 FNYEAQ. V trimming: 5 bases; J trimming: 0 bases; junction bases outside the gene matches: 3. The full variable domain, completed using reference TRBV7-6 and TRBJ2-2, is GAGVSQSPRYKVTKRGQDVALRCDPISGHVSLYWYRQALGQGPEFLTYFNYEAQQDKSGLPNDRFSAERPEGSISTLTIQRTEQRDSAMYRCASSRSGGANTGELFFGEGSRLTVL.

CDR3 sequence reads: CASRLPGGLDEKLFF. CDR3 bases: TGTGCAAGTCGCCTCCCCGGGGGATTAGACGAAAAACTGTTTTTT. The chain combines TRBV12-2 with TRBJ1-4. TRBV12-2 is designated a pseudogene. The CDR3 consists of 15 residues.

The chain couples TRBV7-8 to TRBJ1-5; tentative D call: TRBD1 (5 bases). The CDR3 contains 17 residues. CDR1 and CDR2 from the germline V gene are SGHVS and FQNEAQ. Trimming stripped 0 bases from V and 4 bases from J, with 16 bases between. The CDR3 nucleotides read TGTGCCAGCAGCTTAGCGTGGACCGGGGGAGAAAATCAGCCCCAGCATTTT. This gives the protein CASSLAWTGGENQPQHF.

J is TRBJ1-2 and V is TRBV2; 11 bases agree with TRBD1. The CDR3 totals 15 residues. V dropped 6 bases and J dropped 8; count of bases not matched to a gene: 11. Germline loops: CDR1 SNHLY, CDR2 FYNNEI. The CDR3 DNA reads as TGTGCCAGCAGCGAGGGACAGGGGGTTCTTGTCGGCTACACCTTC. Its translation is CASSEGQGVLVGYTF.

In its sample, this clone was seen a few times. CDR3 region: CASSLGGGGLNTEAFF. The CDR3 DNA is TGTGCCAGCAGCTTAGGAGGGGGCGGCCTAAACACTGAAGCTTTCTTT. The chain carries TRBV7-6 and TRBJ1-1, with 7 bases matching TRBD1. V lost 1 base and J lost 2; bases outside the gene matches: 7. The CDR3 length is 16 residues. Germline assignment: CDR1 SGHVS and CDR2 FNYEAQ.

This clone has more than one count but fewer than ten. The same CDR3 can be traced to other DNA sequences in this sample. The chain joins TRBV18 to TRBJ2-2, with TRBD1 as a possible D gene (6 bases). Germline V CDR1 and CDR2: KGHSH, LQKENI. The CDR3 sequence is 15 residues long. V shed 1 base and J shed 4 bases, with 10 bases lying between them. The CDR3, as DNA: TGTGCCAGCTCACCACGACAGGACACCACCGGGGAGCTGTTTTTT. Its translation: CASSPRQDTTGELFF.

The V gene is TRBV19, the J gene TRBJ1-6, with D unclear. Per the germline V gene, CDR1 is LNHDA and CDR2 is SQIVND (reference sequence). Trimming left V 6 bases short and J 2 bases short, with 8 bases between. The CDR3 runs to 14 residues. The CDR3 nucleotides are TGTGCCAGTAGCAGGCAAACCTATAATTCACCCCTCCACTTT. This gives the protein CASSRQTYNSPLHF.

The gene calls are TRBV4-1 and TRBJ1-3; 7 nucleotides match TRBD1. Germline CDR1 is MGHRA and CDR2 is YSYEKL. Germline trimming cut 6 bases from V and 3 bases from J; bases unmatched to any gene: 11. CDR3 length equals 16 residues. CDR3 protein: CASSPGTVEGGNTIYF. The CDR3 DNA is TGCGCCAGCAGTCCCGGGACAGTCGAGGGTGGAAACACCATATATTTT.

The CDR3 sequence is CASSLEDRYYEQYF. Written as DNA, the CDR3 is TGTGCCAGCAGCTTAGAGGACAGATACTACGAGCAGTACTTC. The chain carries TRBV7-8 and TRBJ2-7, with a weak D call TRBD1 (6 bases). CDR1 SGHVS and CDR2 FQNEAQ come from the germline V gene. V lost 1 base to trimming and J lost 3 bases, with 10 bases between them. The CDR3 covers 14 residues.

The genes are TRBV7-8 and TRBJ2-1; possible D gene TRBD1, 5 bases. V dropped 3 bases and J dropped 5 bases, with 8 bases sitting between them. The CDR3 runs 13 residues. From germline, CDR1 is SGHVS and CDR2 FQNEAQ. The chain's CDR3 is CASSFTGHNEQFF. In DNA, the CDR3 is TGTGCCAGCAGCTTTACAGGACACAATGAGCAGTTCTTC.

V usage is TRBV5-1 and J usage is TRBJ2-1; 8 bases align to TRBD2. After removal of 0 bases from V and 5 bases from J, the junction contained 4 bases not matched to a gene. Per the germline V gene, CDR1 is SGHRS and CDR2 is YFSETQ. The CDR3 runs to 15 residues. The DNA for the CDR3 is TGCGCCAGCAGCTTGGTGGGCGGGAGGAACAATGAGCAGTTCTTC. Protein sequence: CASSLVGGRNNEQFF.

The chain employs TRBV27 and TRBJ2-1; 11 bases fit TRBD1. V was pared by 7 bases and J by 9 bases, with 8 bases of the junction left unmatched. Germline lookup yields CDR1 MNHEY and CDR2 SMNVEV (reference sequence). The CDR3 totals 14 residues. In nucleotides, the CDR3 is TGTGCCAGCAAGTGGGGACAGGGGGGCAGTGAGCAGTTCTTC. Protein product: CASKWGQGGSEQFF.

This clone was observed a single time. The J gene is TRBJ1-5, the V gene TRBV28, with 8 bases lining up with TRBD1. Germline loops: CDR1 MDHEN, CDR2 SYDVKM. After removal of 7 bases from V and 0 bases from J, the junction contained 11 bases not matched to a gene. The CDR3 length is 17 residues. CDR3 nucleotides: TGTGCCAGCACCCCCGGACAGGGACGATATAGCAATCAGCCCCAGCATTTT. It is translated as CASTPGQGRYSNQPQHF.

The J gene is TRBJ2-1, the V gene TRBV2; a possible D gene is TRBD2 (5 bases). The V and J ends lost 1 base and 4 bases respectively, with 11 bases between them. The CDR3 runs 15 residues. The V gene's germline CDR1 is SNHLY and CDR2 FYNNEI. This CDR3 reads CASSEGPEDYNEQFF. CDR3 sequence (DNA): TGTGCCAGCAGTGAAGGGCCGGAGGATTACAATGAGCAGTTCTTC.